These T cell receptor beta chains were read from a single sample in a study of beta chain features in type 1 diabetes. Only in-frame clones appear in the TCRdb table, and some are missing; sequencing was by immunoSEQ multiplex PCR. The table includes some 360,000 clones, around a fifth detected once. The sample consisted of naive CD4+ T cells from blood. Receptor source: a young woman in good health. Both conserved end residues are part of each CDR3. The D gene is left open where the match is weak. Size is stated for part of the rows, as once, few or many counts, or as a class when the clone is expanded.

d_call clone_size j_call v_call cdr3_length cdr3_nt cdr3_aa
TRBD1 . TRBJ2-3 TRBV15 16 TGTGCCACCAGCAGTGCCGGGACAGGGGTTTCAGATACGCAGTATTTT CATSSAGTGVSDTQYF
. few TRBJ2-3 TRBV6-6 12 TGTGCCAGCAGTCAGAGCACAGATACGCAGTATTTT CASSQSTDTQYF
. few TRBJ2-7 TRBV7-2 15 TGTGCCAGCAGCGCAGGTGGTGGCACTCTCTACGAGCAGTACTTC CASSAGGGTLYEQYF
. . TRBJ1-5 TRBV2 15 TGTGCCAGCAGTGAAAGCCCAGGGCTCGGTCAGCCCCAGCATTTT CASSESPGLGQPQHF
. . TRBJ2-7 TRBV4-1 14 TGCGCCAGCAGCCAAGATTGGGAGTCCTACGAGCAGTACTTC CASSQDWESYEQYF
TRBD2 few TRBJ2-6 TRBV30 13 TGTGCCTGGAGTGGACTAGCCATCCACGTCCTGACTTTC CAWSGLAIHVLTF
. few TRBJ1-1 TRBV15 15 TGTGCCACCAGCAGAGAGGGCAGCCTGAACACTGAAGCTTTCTTT CATSREGSLNTEAFF
TRBD1 once TRBJ2-1 TRBV7-9 17 TGTGCCAGCAGCCGCCGGGACAGGGATAGCTCCTACAATGAGCAGTTCTTC CASSRRDRDSSYNEQFF
. few TRBJ1-2 TRBV7-8 14 TGTGCCAGCAGCTCTTCCCCCTCGGGTGGCGGCTACACCTTC CASSSSPSGGGYTF
. few TRBJ1-2 TRBV29-1 13 TGCAGCACGTCGGGGACTGGTAACTATGGCTACACCTTC CSTSGTGNYGYTF
. . TRBJ2-3 TRBV7-2 14 TGTGCCAGCAGCTTAAGCCAGGGCGCGGATACGCAGTATTTT CASSLSQGADTQYF
. . TRBJ2-1 TRBV6-5 14 TGTGCCAGCAGTCGCGCAGAAGGGGGTAATGAGCAGTTCTTC CASSRAEGGNEQFF
. few TRBJ2-2 TRBV25-1 13 TGTGCCAGCAGTGATACGAACACCGGGGAGCTGTTTTTT CASSDTNTGELFF
TRBD1 few TRBJ1-2 TRBV5-1 16 TGCGCCAGCAGCTTGGGACAGGGGGCGGTCAACTATGGCTACACCTTC CASSLGQGAVNYGYTF
. . TRBJ1-1 TRBV2 14 TGTGCCAGCAGTGAAAGGGGGGGCGGCACTGAAGCTTTCTTT CASSERGGGTEAFF
. few TRBJ1-2 TRBV30 12 TGTGCCTGGAGCGCTGGTAGCTATGGCTACACCTTC CAWSAGSYGYTF
. few TRBJ2-7 TRBV7-3 11 TGTGCCAGCAGCCCGGTAGACGAGCAGTACTTC CASSPVDEQYF
TRBD2 few TRBJ2-1 TRBV29-1 13 TGCAGCGCAAGCGGGGGGCCTTACAATGAGCAGTTCTTC CSASGGPYNEQFF
. . TRBJ1-2 TRBV30 14 TGTGCCTGGAATCTGGGGGCCTCTAACTATGGCTACACCTTC CAWNLGASNYGYTF
. . TRBJ2-3 TRBV30 14 TGTGCCTGGGGTCAGTGGGGACACACAGATACGCAGTATTTT CAWGQWGHTDTQYF
. few TRBJ1-1 TRBV25-1 11 TGTGCCAGCCGACAGGCGGGTGAAGCTTTCTTT CASRQAGEAFF
TRBD1 . TRBJ1-2 TRBV5-1 16 TGCGCCAGCAGCTCCAGAACCTTTGGACAGGGCTATGGCTACACCTTC CASSSRTFGQGYGYTF
. . TRBJ1-1 TRBV5-4 15 TGTGCCAGCACTTACGGCCGGAGTCTGAACACTGAAGCTTTCTTT CASTYGRSLNTEAFF
. . TRBJ2-7 TRBV5-1 15 TGCGCCAGCAGCTTGGCTCGGTCCGACTCCTACGAGCAGTACTTC CASSLARSDSYEQYF
. few TRBJ2-7 TRBV7-3 15 TGTGCCAGCAGGCAGACAGGCGATGCTTCCTACGAGCAGTACTTC CASRQTGDASYEQYF
. few TRBJ2-5 TRBV9 16 TGTGCCAGCAGCGTAGCTACTCAAAGGGGGCAAGAGACCCAGTACTTC CASSVATQRGQETQYF
. . TRBJ2-2 TRBV5-1 13 TGCGCCAGCAGCTTGGCCGTCCCCGGGGAGCTGTTTTTT CASSLAVPGELFF
TRBD2 . TRBJ2-1 TRBV25-1 14 TGTGCCACCTCGCTAGCGGGAACCTACAATGAGCAGTTCTTC CATSLAGTYNEQFF
TRBD2 . TRBJ2-5 TRBV30 15 TGTGCCTGGACCAAGCGGGAGGGCCTTGGGGAGACCCAGTACTTC CAWTKREGLGETQYF
. few TRBJ2-7 TRBV6-6 16 TGTGCCAGCAGCCCACCCTTGCGGGGGCCTTTCTACGAGCAGTACTTC CASSPPLRGPFYEQYF
. . TRBJ2-7 TRBV29-1 14 TGCAGCGTTGTTTCCGGGTTGCACTCCTACGAGCAGTACTTC CSVVSGLHSYEQYF
. . TRBJ1-1 TRBV7-6 12 TGTGCCAGCAGCGATTTAGATGGGCAGGCTTTCTTT CASSDLDGQAFF
. few TRBJ2-1 TRBV25-1 17 TGTGCCAGCAGTGGGGGGAGGCTAGTGAGTTCCTACAATGAGCAGTTCTTC CASSGGRLVSSYNEQFF
. once TRBJ2-1 TRBV6-1 15 TGTGCCAGCAGCTACAGGGAGTTCGGCTACAATGAGCAGTTCTTC CASSYREFGYNEQFF
. few TRBJ1-6 TRBV4-3 13 TGCGCCAGCAGCCAAGATCGGGTTTCACCCCTCCACTTT CASSQDRVSPLHF
. . TRBJ1-5 TRBV21-1 15 TGTGCCAGCAGCAAAGAGACAGGGGGCAATCAGCCCCAGCATTTT CASSKETGGNQPQHF
TRBD1 . TRBJ2-5 TRBV11-3 17 TGTGCCAGCAGCTTAGGTCGAGCGACAGGGGGCCACGAGACCCAGTACTTC CASSLGRATGGHETQYF
. . TRBJ1-1 TRBV19 14 TGTGCCAGTAGTCACTTTGGACAGAACACTGAAGCTTTCTTT CASSHFGQNTEAFF
. . TRBJ1-2 TRBV25-1 12 TGTGCCAGCAGCCCCACAGGGATTCGCTACACCTTC CASSPTGIRYTF
. few TRBJ2-7 TRBV5-1 13 TGCGCCAGCAGCCCGAGAGACAGGCACGAGCAGTACTTC CASSPRDRHEQYF
. few TRBJ2-5 TRBV5-1 15 TGCGCCAGCAGCCCCTCGGAGCATCAGACGGAGACCCAGTACTTC CASSPSEHQTETQYF
. . TRBJ1-1 TRBV30 13 TGTGCCGGGGGTAGGGACATGAACACTGAAGCTTTCTTT CAGGRDMNTEAFF
TRBD1 few TRBJ1-1 TRBV7-2 15 TGTGCCAGCACCTTAACCTCGACAGGGATCACTGAAGCTTTCTTT CASTLTSTGITEAFF
TRBD1 . TRBJ2-2 TRBV15 19 TGTGCCACCAGCAGAGTTTATATCAAGACAGGGTCTAACACCGGGGAGCTGTTTTTT CATSRVYIKTGSNTGELFF
. few TRBJ2-3 TRBV10-3 10 TGTGCCACCTTCGCGGATACGCAGTATTTT CATFADTQYF
TRBD1 . TRBJ2-7 TRBV18 15 TGTGCCAGCTCACCGGGACAGGGGGCCTCCTACGAGCAGTACTTC CASSPGQGASYEQYF
. . TRBJ2-3 TRBV29-1 11 TGCAGCATTACAGGGACAGATACGCAGTATTTT CSITGTDTQYF